Below, 14 T cell receptor beta chains from the same sample are listed, as sequenced in a study of T cells in Graves' hyperthyroidism and ophthalmopathy. Amplified TCR beta CDR3 regions came from RNA transcripts. The HTBI set primed first-round TCR CDR3 RT-PCR. TCRdb recomputed calls from the multiplex PCR reads with MiXCR, one row per CDR3 protein. Of 460,000 or so distinct CDR3 sequences in the sample, approximately 15% were seen once. Sequencing was performed on blood. These receptors came from a woman younger than 35 with Graves' hyperthyroidism.

This clonotype turned up a few times. Written as DNA, the CDR3 is TGTGCCAGTAGTATGCTAGCGGGAGGCCATGAGCAGTTCTTC. It is translated as CASSMLAGGHEQFF. This chain joins TRBV19 and TRBJ2-1; 11 positions agree with TRBD2. CDR3 length equals 14 residues. Trimming removed 3 bases from V and 8 bases from J; junction bases left unmatched: 3. CDR1 and CDR2 (germline): LNHDA, SQIVND (reference sequence).

This clonotype has just a few counts. The DNA of the CDR3 is TGTGCCAGCAATATCGAACAGGGGGCCGGGACTGAAGCTTTCTTT. It yields the protein CASNIEQGAGTEAFF. The chain has TRBV7-9 and TRBJ1-1, with 9 bases lining up with TRBD1. From germline, CDR1 is SEHNR and CDR2 FQNEAQ (reference sequence). V lost 7 bases and J lost 5; bases outside the gene matches: 11. The CDR3 runs 15 residues.

This clonotype was observed at least ten times. The chain combines TRBV11-3 with TRBJ2-1, with 7 bases identical to TRBD2. The V gene end was trimmed by 4 bases and the J gene end by 10 bases; junction bases not matched to a gene: 16. Germline lookup yields CDR1 SGHNT and CDR2 YENEEA. This CDR3 spans 16 amino acids. This CDR3 reads CASSYQRGPRKLEQFF. CDR3 sequence (DNA): TGTGCCAGCAGCTACCAGCGGGGTCCTCGCAAGTTGGAGCAGTTCTTC. Together with reference TRBV11-3 and TRBJ2-1, the CDR3 gives the full variable domain: EAGVVQSPRYKIIEKKQPVAFWCNPISGHNTLYWYLQNLGQGPELLIRYENEEAVDDSQLPKDRFSAERLKGVDSTLKIQPAELGDSAVYLCASSYQRGPRKLEQFFGPGTRLTVL.

The chain combines TRBV3-1 with TRBJ2-1; possible D gene TRBD2, 5 bases. V dropped 0 bases and J dropped 3 bases, with 9 bases sitting between them. CDR1 is LGHDT, CDR2 YNNKEL, per germline (reference sequence). The CDR3 length is 15 residues. The CDR3: CASSQDSGVYNEQFF. The DNA for the CDR3 is TGTGCCAGCAGCCAAGACAGCGGTGTCTACAATGAGCAGTTCTTC.

This clonotype was detected many times. V usage is TRBV9 and J usage is TRBJ2-3; 7 bases agree with TRBD2. Trimming took 3 bases from V and 6 from J; bases not matched to a gene: 19. This CDR3 spans 18 amino acids. Germline V gene lookup returns CDR1 SGDLS and CDR2 YYNGEE. DNA for the CDR3: TGTGCCAGCAGCGACGTCCATGGGCGGGGGAGGGTCACGGATACGCAGTATTTT. This encodes CASSDVHGRGRVTDTQYF.

This clonotype appeared a single time. The chain links TRBV12-3 or TRBV12-4 to TRBJ2-3, with 13 bases that match TRBD2. Trimming removed 4 bases from V and 7 bases from J; junction bases left unmatched: 8. This CDR3 has 16 amino acids. In DNA, the CDR3 is TGTGCCAGCAGTTCGGGACTAGCGGGGAGAGGAAATACGCAGTATTTT. Protein sequence: CASSSGLAGRGNTQYF.

In this sample, this clonotype turned up many times. J is TRBJ2-7 and V is TRBV3-1; weak D call: TRBD2 (6 bases). V was trimmed by 1 base and J by 6 bases, leaving 13 bases between them. Germline loops: CDR1 LGHDT, CDR2 YNNKEL (reference sequence). There are 14 residues in the CDR3. The CDR3 here is CASSQVSGLGEQYF. CDR3 sequence (DNA): TGTGCCAGCAGCCAAGTTAGCGGTCTGGGCGAGCAGTACTTC.

The J gene is TRBJ1-1, the V gene TRBV13; no clear D. The CDR3 loop spans 14 amino acids. Trimming shortened V by 3 bases and J by 3 bases, and 11 bases separated the two germline ends. Germline V gene sequence: CDR1 PRHDT, CDR2 FYEKMQ (reference sequence). The CDR3 loop is CASSFKTRDTEAFF. CDR3 sequence (DNA): TGTGCCAGCAGCTTCAAAACGCGGGACACTGAAGCTTTCTTT.

The V gene is TRBV12-3 or TRBV12-4, the J gene TRBJ2-7; D remains unclear. The V and J ends lost 3 bases and 2 bases respectively, with 8 bases between them. CDR3 size: 13 residues. DNA of the CDR3: TGTGCCAGCAGTTTTTTAGGTGCCTACGAGCAGTACGTC. It is translated as CASSFLGAYEQYV.

In its sample, this clonotype was seen a few times. The chain is built from TRBV7-3 and TRBJ2-3, with 8 bases aligning to TRBD2. The germline V gene has CDR1 SGHTA and CDR2 FQGTGA. The J segment lost 1 base and the V segment lost 5 bases, leaving 5 bases of the junction unmatched. This CDR3 is built from 15 residues. CDR3 bases: TGTGCCAGCAGCCCTTTGACTAGCGGCACAGATACGCAGTATTTT. Its protein is CASSPLTSGTDTQYF.

The rearrangement links TRBV3-1 to TRBJ2-4; 7 bases fit TRBD2. The V gene's germline CDR1 is LGHDT and CDR2 YNNKEL (reference sequence). V shed 1 base, J shed 8 bases, and the junction held 5 bases outside the gene matches. The CDR3 extends over 14 amino acids. The CDR3 region is CASSQGTRGYIQYF. CDR3 bases: TGTGCCAGCAGCCAAGGGACTAGAGGATACATTCAGTACTTC.

This clonotype was observed many times. This chain connects TRBV15 to TRBJ1-5; TRBD1 is a possible D gene (5 bases). The germline V gene has CDR1 LNHNV and CDR2 YYDKDF (reference sequence). Trimming shortened V by 3 bases and J by 1 base, and 13 bases separated the two germline ends. CDR3 size: 16 residues. The CDR3 loop is CATSSRPGVSNQPQHF. The DNA of the CDR3 is TGTGCCACCAGCAGTCGTCCGGGGGTGAGCAATCAGCCCCAGCATTTT. The entire variable domain, with the rest obtained from reference TRBV15 and TRBJ1-5, is as follows: DAMVIQNPRYQVTQFGKPVTLSCSQTLNHNVMYWYQQKSSQAPKLLFHYYDKDFNNEADTPDNFQSRRPNTSFCFLDIRSPGLGDTAMYLCATSSRPGVSNQPQHFGDGTRLSIL.

This clonotype was detected only a few times. CDR3 sequence reads: CASSQDASGRANEQFF. DNA for the CDR3: TGCGCCAGCAGCCAAGACGCTAGCGGGAGGGCAAATGAGCAGTTCTTC. This chain uses TRBV4-1 with TRBJ2-1, with TRBD2 matching over 12 bases. This CDR3 spans 16 amino acids. Germline-derived CDR1 and CDR2 are MGHRA and YSYEKL. J was trimmed by 7 bases and V by 0 bases; bases with no gene match: 4.

V gene TRBV14 combines with J gene TRBJ1-4; 7 bases are a match to TRBD1. CDR1 and CDR2 from the germline V gene are SGHDN and FVKESK. The CDR3 covers 15 residues. With 2 bases clipped from V and 8 bases from J, the junction kept 8 bases outside the gene matches. The CDR3: CASSQKTGWEEKLFF. The CDR3 DNA sequence: TGTGCCAGCAGCCAAAAGACAGGGTGGGAGGAAAAACTGTTTTTT.